This T cell receptor (beta chain) emerged from a study of cytomegalovirus exposure and HLA in healthy donors. Comments on this clone: Its antigen is not identified.

General study findings and limits: Specific recognition of CMV antigens was confirmed in vitro for a few chains (all CMV-associated). An observed cluster of highly shared sequence variants was recorded as a likely sequencing artifact. Productive rates of about 87% or about 30% were seen for most TCR beta V segments in an earlier analysis.

The CDR3 has 13 residues. Trimming removed 2 bases from V and 7 bases from J, with 11 bases in between. CDR1 is WNHNN and CDR2 is SYGVQD in the germline V gene (reference sequence). The PCR employed 60 Vbeta primers together with 13 Jbeta primers. The assay was immunoSEQ multiplex PCR, and TCRdb's table has in-frame clones only and misses some. The sample holds 50,000 to 60,000 clones; around 78% are singletons and the top ten take over 1.1%. The TCR was taken from a female donor in good health and CMV-seronegative. The J gene is TRBJ1-1, the V gene TRBV10-1; D is unclear. Material for sequencing was PBMCs. CDR3 in amino acids: CASSEDTQFEAFF. CDR3 sequence (DNA): TGCGCCAGCAGTGAGGACACCCAATTTGAAGCTTTCTTT.